This T cell receptor (beta chain) was recovered during a study of beta chain features in type 1 diabetes. Study results and caveats: TCRB CDR3s from Type 1 diabetes patients were moderately but significantly shorter in all four CD4+ subsets.

This clone was recorded a few times. What it binds is unknown. The CDR3 has 11 residues. The germline V gene encodes CDR1 MDHEN and CDR2 SYDVKM. Trimming removed 5 bases from V and 8 bases from J, with 9 bases in between. Investigators reverse transcribed all isolated RNA, so they sequenced expressed TCRB transcripts. This table comes from immunoSEQ multiplex PCR, and its TCRdb copy is limited to in-frame clones, with some not included. The repertoire includes roughly 230,000 clones, 11% of them detected once, and 0.017% sits in the top ten. The rearrangement links TRBV28 to TRBJ1-1; D call uncertain. The specimen was naive CD4+ T cells from blood. The clonotype comes from a man younger than 45 with type 1 diabetes. Here the CDR3 DNA reads TGTGCCAGCAGTACTCCCGTAGAAGCTTTCTTT. Its protein product is CASSTPVEAFF.